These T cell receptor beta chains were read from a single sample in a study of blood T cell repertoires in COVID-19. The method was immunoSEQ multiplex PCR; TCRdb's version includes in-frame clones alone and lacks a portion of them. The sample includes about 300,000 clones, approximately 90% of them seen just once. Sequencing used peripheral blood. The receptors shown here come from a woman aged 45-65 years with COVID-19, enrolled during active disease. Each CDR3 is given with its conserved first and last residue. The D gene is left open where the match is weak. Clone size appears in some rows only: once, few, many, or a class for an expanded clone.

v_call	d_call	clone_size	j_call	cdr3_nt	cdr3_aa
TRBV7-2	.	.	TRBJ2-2	TGTGCCAGCAGCCTAAGTAGCGGGAACACCGGGGAGCTGTTTTTT	CASSLSSGNTGELFF
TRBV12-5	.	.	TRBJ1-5	TGTGCTAGTGCCTCCCAGGGAAATCAGCCCCAGCATTTT	CASASQGNQPQHF
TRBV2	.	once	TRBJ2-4	TGTGCCAGCAGTCGAGCGCTCTTAGCCAAAAACATTCAGTACTTC	CASSRALLAKNIQYF
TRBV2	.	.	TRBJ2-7	TGTGCCAGCAGTGTCAGGGACGAGCAGTACTTC	CASSVRDEQYF
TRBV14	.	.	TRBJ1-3	TGTGCCAGCAGCCAAAAACCAGGCCTCTGGTCTGGAAACACCATATATTTT	CASSQKPGLWSGNTIYF
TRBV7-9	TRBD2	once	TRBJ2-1	TGTGCCAGCAGCTTTAGCGGGAGAAGCGCCTACAATGAGCAGTTCTTC	CASSFSGRSAYNEQFF
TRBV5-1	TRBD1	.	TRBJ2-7	TGCGCCAGCAGCCCACGACAGGGAAACTACGAGCAGTACTTC	CASSPRQGNYEQYF
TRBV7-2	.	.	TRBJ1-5	TGTGCCAGCAGCATCACCCCACAGCTCTACAATCAGCCCCAGCATTTT	CASSITPQLYNQPQHF
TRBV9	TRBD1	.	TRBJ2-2	TGTGCCAGCAGCTACGGGACAGGCCCGAACACCGGGGAGCTGTTTTTT	CASSYGTGPNTGELFF
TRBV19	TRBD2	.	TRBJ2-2	TGTGCCAGTTCTCCGGGAGGCCGCACCGGGGAGCTGTTTTTT	CASSPGGRTGELFF
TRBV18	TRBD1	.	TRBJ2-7	TGTGCCAGCTCACTTGAACGGACAGGCCGAAACGAGCAGTACTTC	CASSLERTGRNEQYF
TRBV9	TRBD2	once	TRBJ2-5	TGTGCCAGCAGCGTAGACCGGGGGGATCAAGAGACCCAGTACTTC	CASSVDRGDQETQYF
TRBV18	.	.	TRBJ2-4	TGTGCCAGCTCCCCCGGGGAAGCCAAAAACATTCAGTACTTC	CASSPGEAKNIQYF
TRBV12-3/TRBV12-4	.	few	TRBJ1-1	TGTGCCAGCAGTGCGCAGGGTGGGGCTTTCTTT	CASSAQGGAFF
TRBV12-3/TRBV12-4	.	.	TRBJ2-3	TGTGCCAGCAGCCTTCCTAGCACAGATACGCAGTATTTT	CASSLPSTDTQYF
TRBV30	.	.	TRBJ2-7	TGTGCCTGGAACAGGGATTTAGTTTACGAGCAGTACTTC	CAWNRDLVYEQYF
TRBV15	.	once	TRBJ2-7	TGTGCCACCAGCGGCTCCGGGAGCTCCTACGAGCAGTACTTC	CATSGSGSSYEQYF
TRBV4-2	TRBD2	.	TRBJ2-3	TGTGCCAGCAGCCAATCGCCCAAACTAGCGGGGATGGGAGATACGCAGTATTTT	CASSQSPKLAGMGDTQYF
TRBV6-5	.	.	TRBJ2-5	TGTGCCAGCAGTTATACGAGGTACCAAGAGACCCAGTACTTC	CASSYTRYQETQYF
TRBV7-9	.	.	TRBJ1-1	TGTGCCAGCAGCTTAGCCAACCGGGGAGGGAGTGAAGCTTTCTTT	CASSLANRGGSEAFF
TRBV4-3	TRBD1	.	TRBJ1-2	TGCGCCAGCAGCCAAGAACAGGGGACCTATGGCTACACCTTC	CASSQEQGTYGYTF
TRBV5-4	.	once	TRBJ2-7	TGTGCCAGCAGCTTGGATCCGGACTCGTCCTACGAGCAGTACTTC	CASSLDPDSSYEQYF
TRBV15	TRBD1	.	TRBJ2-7	TGTGCCACCAGCAGATTGGGACAGGGGGCTTACGAGCAGTACTTC	CATSRLGQGAYEQYF
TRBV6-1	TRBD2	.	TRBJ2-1	TGTGCCAGCAGTGAAGGTTATAGCGGGAGAACTAAAAATGAGCAGTTCTTC	CASSEGYSGRTKNEQFF
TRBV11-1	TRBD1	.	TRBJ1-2	TGTGCCAGCAGCTTCCCCGGACAGGGGAGAGGCTACACCTTC	CASSFPGQGRGYTF
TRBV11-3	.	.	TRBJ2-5	TGTGCCAGCAGCTTTAAAGAGACCCAGTACTTC	CASSFKETQYF
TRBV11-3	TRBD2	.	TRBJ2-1	TGTGCCAGCCGGGGGGGGAATCACAATGAGCAGTTCTTC	CASRGGNHNEQFF
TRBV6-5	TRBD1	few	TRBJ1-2	TGTGCCACCCAGTTACCAGGGGGCAACTATGGCTACACCTTC	CATQLPGGNYGYTF
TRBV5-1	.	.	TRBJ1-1	TGCGCCAGCAGCTTGGAGGCCACAGGGCGGAACAGTGAAGCTTTCTTT	CASSLEATGRNSEAFF
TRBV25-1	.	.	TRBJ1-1	TGTGCCAGCAGTGAATACGTTGAAGCTTTCTTT	CASSEYVEAFF
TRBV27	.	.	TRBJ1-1	TGTGCCAGCAATTCCGGACAGATGAACACTGAAGCTTTCTTT	CASNSGQMNTEAFF
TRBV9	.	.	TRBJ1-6	TGTGCCAGCAGCCTACTATCCTTAAATTCACCCCTCCACTTT	CASSLLSLNSPLHF
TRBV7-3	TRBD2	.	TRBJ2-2	TGTGCCAGCAGCTCTAGCGGGCAGGGCGGGGAGCTGTTTTTT	CASSSSGQGGELFF
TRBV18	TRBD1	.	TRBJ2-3	TGTGCCAGCTCACCGCGCGGGACAGGGGGCACAGATACGCAGTATTTT	CASSPRGTGGTDTQYF
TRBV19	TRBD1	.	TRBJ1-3	TGTGCCAGTAGTACCGGGACAGCCAACACCATATATTTT	CASSTGTANTIYF
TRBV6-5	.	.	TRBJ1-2	TGTGCCAGCAGGCCAGGGGTCGGGTATGGCTACACCTTC	CASRPGVGYGYTF
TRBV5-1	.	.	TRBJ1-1	TGCGCCAGCAGCCCAGCAGGGAGGGTTTACACTGAAGCTTTCTTT	CASSPAGRVYTEAFF
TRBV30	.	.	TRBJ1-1	TGTGCCGCCCGGGGGGGCATGAACACTGAAGCTTTCTTT	CAARGGMNTEAFF
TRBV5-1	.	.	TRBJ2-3	TGCGCCAGCAGCTTGTGGGCGTGGACAGATACGCAGTATTTT	CASSLWAWTDTQYF
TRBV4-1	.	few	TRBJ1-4	TGCGCCAGCAGCCGCCACTTTCGGCGACTATCCATGGAGAATGAAAAACTGTTTTTT	CASSRHFRRLSMENEKLFF
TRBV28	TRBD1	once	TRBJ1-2	TGTGCCAGCAGTACCGGGACAGCCCGCGCTAACTATGGCTACACCTTC	CASSTGTARANYGYTF
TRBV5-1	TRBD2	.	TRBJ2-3	TGCGCCAGCAGCGTAATTAGCGGGGGAAGCACAGATACGCAGTATTTT	CASSVISGGSTDTQYF
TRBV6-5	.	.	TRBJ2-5	TGTGCCAGCAGTTTGAGGAGAGGGGAGACCCAGTACTTC	CASSLRRGETQYF
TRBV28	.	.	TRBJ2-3	TGTGCCAGCAGTTTATCTCAGGGTCGAGATACGCAGTATTTT	CASSLSQGRDTQYF
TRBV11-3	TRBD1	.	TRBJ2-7	TGTGCCAGCAGCTTTCGACAGGGATACTACGAGCAGTACTTC	CASSFRQGYYEQYF
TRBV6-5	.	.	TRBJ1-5	TGTGCCAGCAGCAGTACCAACGCGGGACGCCAGCATTTT	CASSSTNAGRQHF
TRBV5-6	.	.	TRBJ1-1	TGTGCCAGCAGCCGACGCGGAGGTTTTTGGGCAGCTTTCTTT	CASSRRGGFWAAFF
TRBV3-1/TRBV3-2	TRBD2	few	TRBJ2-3	TGTGCCAGCAGGTCAAGGACTAGCGGGAGGGGCACAGATACGCAGTATTTT	CASRSRTSGRGTDTQYF
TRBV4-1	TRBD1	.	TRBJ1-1	TGCGCCAGCAGCCCGAGACAGGGGCTGGATACTGAAGCTTTCTTT	CASSPRQGLDTEAFF
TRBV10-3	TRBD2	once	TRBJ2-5	TGTGCCATCAGTACTGGGCGGCTAGCGGGAGGGCCTAGTACGAGAGAGACCCAGTACTTC	CAISTGRLAGGPSTRETQYF
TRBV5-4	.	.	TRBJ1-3	TGTGCCAGCAGCTTCGGACAGTACCCAAACACCATATATTTT	CASSFGQYPNTIYF
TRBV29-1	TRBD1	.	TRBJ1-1	TGCAGCTCTTCGGACAGGGGGCTAGGAGCTTTCTTT	CSSSDRGLGAFF